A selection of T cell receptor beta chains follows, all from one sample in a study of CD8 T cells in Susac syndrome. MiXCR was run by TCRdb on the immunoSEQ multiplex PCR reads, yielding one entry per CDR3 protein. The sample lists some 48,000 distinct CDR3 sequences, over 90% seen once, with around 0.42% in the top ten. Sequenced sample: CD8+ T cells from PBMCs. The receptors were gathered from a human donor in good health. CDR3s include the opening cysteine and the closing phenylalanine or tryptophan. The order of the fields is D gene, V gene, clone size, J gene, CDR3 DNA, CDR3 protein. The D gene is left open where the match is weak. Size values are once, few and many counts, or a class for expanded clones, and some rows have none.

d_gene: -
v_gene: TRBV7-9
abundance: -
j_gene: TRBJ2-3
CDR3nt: TGTGCCAGCAGCCACACAGATACGCAGTATTTT
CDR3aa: CASSHTDTQYF

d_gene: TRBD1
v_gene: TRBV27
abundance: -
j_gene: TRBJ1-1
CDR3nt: TGTGCCAGCAGTTTCTCAACAGGGGGAACTGAAGCTTTCTTT
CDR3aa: CASSFSTGGTEAFF

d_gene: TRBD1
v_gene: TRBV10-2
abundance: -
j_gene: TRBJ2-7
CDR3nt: TGCGCCAACCCTTGGGACAGGGGGTCACCTACCGCTCTCGAGCAGTACTTC
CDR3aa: CANPWDRGSPTALEQYF

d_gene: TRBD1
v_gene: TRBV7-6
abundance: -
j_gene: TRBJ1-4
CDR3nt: TGTGCCAGCAGCTTAGCGGGACAGGGGTCAACTAATGAAAAACTGTTTTTT
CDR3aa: CASSLAGQGSTNEKLFF

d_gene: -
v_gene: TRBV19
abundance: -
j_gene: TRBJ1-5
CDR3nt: TGTGCCAGTAGTACCTCCCTTCTTCAGCCCCAGCATTTT
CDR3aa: CASSTSLLQPQHF

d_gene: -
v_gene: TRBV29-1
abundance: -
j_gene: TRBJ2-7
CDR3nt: TGCAGCGTGACAGACTACGAGCAGTACTTC
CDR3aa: CSVTDYEQYF

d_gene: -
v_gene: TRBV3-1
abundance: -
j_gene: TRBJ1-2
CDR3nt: TGTGCCAGCAGCCAAGATAGGGTAACTTCCTACTATGGCTACACCTTC
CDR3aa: CASSQDRVTSYYGYTF

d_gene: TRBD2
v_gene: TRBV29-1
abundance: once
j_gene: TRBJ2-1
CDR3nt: TGCAGCCACAGACTAGCGGCTTCCAATGAGCAGTTCTTC
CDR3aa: CSHRLAASNEQFF

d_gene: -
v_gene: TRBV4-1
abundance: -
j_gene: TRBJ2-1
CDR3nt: TGCGCCAGCAGCCAAGATAATGGGCTTGAGCAGTTCTTC
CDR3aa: CASSQDNGLEQFF

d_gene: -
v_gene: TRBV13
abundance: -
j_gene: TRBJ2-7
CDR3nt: TGTGCCAGCAGCCCGGGCCGGGCCTACGAGCAGTACTTC
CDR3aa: CASSPGRAYEQYF

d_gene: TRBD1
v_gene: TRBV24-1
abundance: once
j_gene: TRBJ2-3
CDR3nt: TGTGCCACCAGTGATCCGACCGGGACAGGGGGATCTAGCACAGATACGCAGTATTTT
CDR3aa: CATSDPTGTGGSSTDTQYF

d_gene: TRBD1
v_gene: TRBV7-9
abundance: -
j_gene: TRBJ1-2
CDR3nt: TGTGCCAGCAGCCAAACTAACAGGGGAACCCTCTATGGCTACACCTTC
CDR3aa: CASSQTNRGTLYGYTF

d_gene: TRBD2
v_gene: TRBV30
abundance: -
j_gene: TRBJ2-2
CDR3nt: TGTGCCTGGAGCGTTACGGGACTAGGCGGGGAGCTGTTTTTT
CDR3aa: CAWSVTGLGGELFF

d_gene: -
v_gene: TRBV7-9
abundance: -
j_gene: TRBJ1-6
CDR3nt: TGTGCCAGCAGCTTAAGTTCGGCGGTCTATAATTCACCCCTCCACTTT
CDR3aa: CASSLSSAVYNSPLHF

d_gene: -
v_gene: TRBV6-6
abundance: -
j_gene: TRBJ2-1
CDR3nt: TGTGCCAGCTTCGGAGGATTTGAGCAGTTCTTC
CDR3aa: CASFGGFEQFF

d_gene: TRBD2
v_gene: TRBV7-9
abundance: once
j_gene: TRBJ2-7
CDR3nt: TGTGCCAGCAGCCGGGGACTAGCGGGGACCTCCGAGCAGTACTTC
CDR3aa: CASSRGLAGTSEQYF

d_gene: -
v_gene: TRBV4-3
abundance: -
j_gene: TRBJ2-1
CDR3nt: TGCGCCAGCAGCCAAGAAAGGGCCTCCTACAATGAGCAGTTCTTC
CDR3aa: CASSQERASYNEQFF

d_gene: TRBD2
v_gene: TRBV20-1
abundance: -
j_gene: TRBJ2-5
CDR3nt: TGCAGTGCTAGAGATGGGGAGGGGCACCAAGAGACCCAGTACTTC
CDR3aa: CSARDGEGHQETQYF

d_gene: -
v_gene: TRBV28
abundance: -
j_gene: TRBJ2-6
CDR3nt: TGTGCCAGCAGCCCCACCCTAGGCTCTGGGGCCAACGTCCTGACTTTC
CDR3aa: CASSPTLGSGANVLTF

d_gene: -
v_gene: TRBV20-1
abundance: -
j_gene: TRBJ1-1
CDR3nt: TGCAGTGCTCGGCGGAAGGGGGAGATGAACACTGAAGCTTTCTTT
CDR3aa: CSARRKGEMNTEAFF

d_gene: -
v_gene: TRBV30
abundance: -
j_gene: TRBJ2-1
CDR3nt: TGTGCCTGGGGGCTGACGTACAATGAGCAGTTCTTC
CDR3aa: CAWGLTYNEQFF

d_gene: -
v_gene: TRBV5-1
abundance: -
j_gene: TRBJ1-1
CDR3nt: TGCGCCAGCAGCTTGGCGACAGGAATGAACACTGAAGCTTTCTTT
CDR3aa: CASSLATGMNTEAFF

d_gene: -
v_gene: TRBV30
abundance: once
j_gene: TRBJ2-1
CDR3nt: TGTGCCTGGAGTGTAGAAGATGACAATGAGCAGTTCTTC
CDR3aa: CAWSVEDDNEQFF

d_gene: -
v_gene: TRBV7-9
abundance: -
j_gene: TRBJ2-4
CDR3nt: TGTGCCAGCAGCGACAGCCAGGGGCTACTAGCCAAAAACATTCAGTACTTC
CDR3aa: CASSDSQGLLAKNIQYF

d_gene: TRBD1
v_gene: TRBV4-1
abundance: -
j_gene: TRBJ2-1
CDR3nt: TGCGCCAGCAGCCAAGGACAGGGGGGTGAGCAGTTCTTC
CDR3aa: CASSQGQGGEQFF

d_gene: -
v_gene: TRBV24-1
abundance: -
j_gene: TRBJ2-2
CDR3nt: TGTGCCACCAGTGAGAACGGAAACACCGGGGAGCTGTTTTTT
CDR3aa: CATSENGNTGELFF

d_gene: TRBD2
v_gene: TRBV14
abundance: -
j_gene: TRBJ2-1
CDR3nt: TGTGCCAGCAGCCAACGGGAGGTTCTAGCGGGAGGTGAGAATGAGCAGTTCTTC
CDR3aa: CASSQREVLAGGENEQFF

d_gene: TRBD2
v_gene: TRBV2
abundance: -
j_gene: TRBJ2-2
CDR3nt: TGTGCCAGCAGTGGGACTAGCGAAGGGACCGGGGAGCTGTTTTTT
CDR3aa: CASSGTSEGTGELFF

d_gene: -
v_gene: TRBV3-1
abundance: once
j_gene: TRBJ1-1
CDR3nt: TGTGCCAGCAGCCAAGATGGGTCAGGTGGACAACGAGCTTTCTTT
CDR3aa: CASSQDGSGGQRAFF

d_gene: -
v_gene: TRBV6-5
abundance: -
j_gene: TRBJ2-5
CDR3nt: TGTGCCAGCAGACCGACGGTCGTGGGGACCCAGTACTTC
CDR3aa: CASRPTVVGTQYF

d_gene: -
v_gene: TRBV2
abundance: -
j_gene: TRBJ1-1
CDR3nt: TGTGCCAGCAGGGGCACTGAAGCTTTCTTT
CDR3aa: CASRGTEAFF

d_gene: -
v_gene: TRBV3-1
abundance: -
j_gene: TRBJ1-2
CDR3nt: TGTGCCAGCAGCCAAGCGGTCATGACCAGCTATGGCTACACCTTC
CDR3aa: CASSQAVMTSYGYTF

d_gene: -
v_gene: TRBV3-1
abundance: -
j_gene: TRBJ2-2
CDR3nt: TGTGCCAGCAGCCAACGGGGCCGAGGGGAGCTGTTTTTT
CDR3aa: CASSQRGRGELFF

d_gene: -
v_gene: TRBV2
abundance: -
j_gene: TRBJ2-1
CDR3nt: TGTGCCAGCAGAAGCGGGCCCCACAATGAGCAGTTCTTC
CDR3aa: CASRSGPHNEQFF

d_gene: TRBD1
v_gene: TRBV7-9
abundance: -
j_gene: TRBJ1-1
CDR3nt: TGTGCCAGCAGCCCTACCGACAGGGCTTTGAACACTGAAGCTTTCTTT
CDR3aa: CASSPTDRALNTEAFF

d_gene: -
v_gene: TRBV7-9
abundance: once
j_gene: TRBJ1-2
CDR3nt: TGTGCCAGCAGCTTAGATGGGACCTCCTATGGCTACACCTTC
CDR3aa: CASSLDGTSYGYTF

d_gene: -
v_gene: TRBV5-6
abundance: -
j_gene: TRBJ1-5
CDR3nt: TGTGCCAGCAGCCACACGGAGGCGGGTGTCAATCAGCCCCAGCATTTT
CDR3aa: CASSHTEAGVNQPQHF

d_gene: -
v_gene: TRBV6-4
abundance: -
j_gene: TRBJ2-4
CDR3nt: TGTGCCAGCAGTGACAGGGAAGGGGACATTCAGTACTTC
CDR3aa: CASSDREGDIQYF

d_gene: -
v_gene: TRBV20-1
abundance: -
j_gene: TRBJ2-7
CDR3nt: TGCAGTGCTAGAGATAGGGCCAGCCGGGACAAATCCTACGAGCAGTACTTC
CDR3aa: CSARDRASRDKSYEQYF

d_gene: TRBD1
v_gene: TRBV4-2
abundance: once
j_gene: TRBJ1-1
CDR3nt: TGTGCCAGCAGCCAAGTCGCAGGGGGGGAAGCTTCCGAAGCTTTCTTT
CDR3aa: CASSQVAGGEASEAFF

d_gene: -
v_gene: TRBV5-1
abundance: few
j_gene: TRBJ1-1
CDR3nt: TGCGCCAGCAGCTTGGGATTACAGGGTAAAGCTGAAGCTTTCTTT
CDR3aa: CASSLGLQGKAEAFF

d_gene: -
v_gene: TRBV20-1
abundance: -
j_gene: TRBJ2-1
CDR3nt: TGCAGTGCTAGCCTCGGACTGGACTACAATGAGCAGTTCTTC
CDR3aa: CSASLGLDYNEQFF

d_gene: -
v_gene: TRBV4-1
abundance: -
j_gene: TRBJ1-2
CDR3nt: TGCGCCAGCAGCCAAGAAACAGTGGACTATGGCTACACCTTC
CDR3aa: CASSQETVDYGYTF

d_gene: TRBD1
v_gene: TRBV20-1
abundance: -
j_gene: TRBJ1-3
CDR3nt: TGCAGTGCTAGAGATCGATACAGGGGTTGGAACACCATATATTTT
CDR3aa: CSARDRYRGWNTIYF

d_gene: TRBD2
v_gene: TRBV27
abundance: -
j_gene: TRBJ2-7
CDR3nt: TGTGCCAGCAGTTTGGTTAGGGTGGGAGGGCCTGGGGAGCAGTACTTC
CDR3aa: CASSLVRVGGPGEQYF

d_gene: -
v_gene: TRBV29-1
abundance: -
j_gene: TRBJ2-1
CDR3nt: TGCAGCGCACAGGGAGGAACCTACAATGAGCAGTTCTTC
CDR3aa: CSAQGGTYNEQFF

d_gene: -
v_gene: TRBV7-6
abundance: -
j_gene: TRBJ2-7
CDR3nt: TGTGCCAGCAGCGTTTCGGCGGGAACCTACGAGCAGTACTTC
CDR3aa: CASSVSAGTYEQYF

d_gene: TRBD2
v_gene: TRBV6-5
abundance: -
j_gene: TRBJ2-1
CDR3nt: TGTGCCAGCAGTTACCTAACAATAGCGGGAGTGGTCGATGAGCAGTTCTTC
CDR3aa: CASSYLTIAGVVDEQFF